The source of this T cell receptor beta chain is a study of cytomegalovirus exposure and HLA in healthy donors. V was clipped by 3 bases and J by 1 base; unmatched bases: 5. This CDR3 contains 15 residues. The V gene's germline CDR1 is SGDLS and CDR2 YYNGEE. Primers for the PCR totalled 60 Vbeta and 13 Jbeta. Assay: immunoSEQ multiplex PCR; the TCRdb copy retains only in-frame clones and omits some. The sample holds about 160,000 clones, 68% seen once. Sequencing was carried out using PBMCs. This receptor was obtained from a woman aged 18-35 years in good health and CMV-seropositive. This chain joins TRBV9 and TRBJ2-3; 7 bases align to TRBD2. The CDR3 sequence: CASSGFAGGTDTQYF. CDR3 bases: TGTGCCAGCAGCGGGTTCGCGGGGGGCACAGATACGCAGTATTTT.